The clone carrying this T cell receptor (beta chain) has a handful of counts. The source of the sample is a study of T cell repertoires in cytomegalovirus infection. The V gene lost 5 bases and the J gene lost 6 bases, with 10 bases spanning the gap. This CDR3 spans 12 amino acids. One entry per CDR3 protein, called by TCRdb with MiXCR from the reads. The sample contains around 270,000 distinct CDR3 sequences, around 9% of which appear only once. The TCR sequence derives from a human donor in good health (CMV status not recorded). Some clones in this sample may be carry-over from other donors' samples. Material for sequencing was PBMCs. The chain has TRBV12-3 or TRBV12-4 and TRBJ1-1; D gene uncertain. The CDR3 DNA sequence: TGTGCCAGCAGTCAGGCCAGACCTGAAGCTTTCTTT. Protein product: CASSQARPEAFF.